Listed below are T cell receptor beta chains from one sample, sequenced in a study of blood T cells in healthy people across ages. TCRdb ran MiXCR on the 5' RACE reads and lists one entry per CDR3 protein. The sample has roughly 640,000 distinct CDR3 sequences, approximately 30% seen once; the top ten hold more than 15%. Sample: blood. Receptors were obtained from a woman of 80 years or more in good health. CDR3s include the opening cysteine and the closing phenylalanine or tryptophan. The D gene is left open where the match is weak. The size field is filled for only some rows; it gives once, few, many or a size class.

>TRBV20-1|-|TRBJ2-1|-
TGCAGTGCTACCCAGGTGAGCCCCTCCAGAGACCGGGGCTACAATGAGCAGTTCTTC
CSATQVSPSRDRGYNEQFF
>TRBV19|-|TRBJ1-1|TRBD1
TGTGCCAGTAGGCCCCCAGGGGGGACCACTGAAGCTTTCTTT
CASRPPGGTTEAFF
>TRBV12-3/TRBV12-4|many|TRBJ2-4|TRBD1
TGTGCCAGCAGTTTTTACGGGGACAGCAAAAACATTCAGTACTTC
CASSFYGDSKNIQYF
>TRBV30|-|TRBJ1-6|-
TGTGCCTGGATAATGCGTCAGGGAGGCTCCTATAATTCACCCCTCCACTTT
CAWIMRQGGSYNSPLHF
>TRBV9|many|TRBJ2-1|-
TGTGCCAGCAGCGTAGAGTTGAGCTCCAATGAGCAGTTCTTC
CASSVELSSNEQFF
>TRBV6-2/TRBV6-3|-|TRBJ2-7|-
TGTGCCAGCGGGCGCAGCGGTATCTACGAGCAGTACTTC
CASGRSGIYEQYF
>TRBV5-5|-|TRBJ1-2|-
TGTGCCAGCAGCTTGGAAGCTCAAAGTTACTATGGCTACACCTTC
CASSLEAQSYYGYTF
>TRBV25-1|-|TRBJ1-4|-
TGTGCCAGCAGTGAATCCCCCCCGGGGGTAGGGGAAAAACTGTTTTTT
CASSESPPGVGEKLFF
>TRBV24-1|-|TRBJ2-3|-
TGTGCCACCAGTGATTCCTCCCCTCGGACAGACCGGAATACGCAGTATTTT
CATSDSSPRTDRNTQYF
>TRBV7-2|-|TRBJ1-1|-
TGTGCCAGCAGCTTCTTGAGGGGTACTGAAGCTTTCTTT
CASSFLRGTEAFF
>TRBV4-3|many|TRBJ2-5|-
TGCGCCAGCAGCCAAAGCTCCGCAGGAACCCAGTACTTC
CASSQSSAGTQYF
>TRBV12-3/TRBV12-4|-|TRBJ1-5|-
TGTGCCAGCAGTTTGGGGGGGCAGGGTCAGCCCCAGCATTTT
CASSLGGQGQPQHF
>TRBV20-1|-|TRBJ2-7|-
TGCAGTGCTAGAGCGTTAAGGGGCACCCCCTACGAGCAGTACTTC
CSARALRGTPYEQYF
>TRBV4-2|many|TRBJ1-6|-
TGTGCCAGCAGCCAATTCGCCCCGGACGCGGGCTATAATTCACCCCTCCACTTT
CASSQFAPDAGYNSPLHF
>TRBV11-3|-|TRBJ2-2|-
TGTGCCAGCAGCTTAGTCTACCACGGGGAGCTGTTTTTT
CASSLVYHGELFF
>TRBV12-3/TRBV12-4|many|TRBJ2-7|TRBD2
TGTGCCAGCAGTTCCAGCGGGGGTGGTAACGAGCAGTACTTC
CASSSSGGGNEQYF